This T cell receptor (beta chain) stems from a study of post-analysis software for immune sequencing data. Study background: Disease trajectories encompassed relapsing-remitting, secondary progressive and progressive-relapsing multiple sclerosis. Study observations and caveats: Among multiple sclerosis patients, normalized Chao1 diversity was significantly below that of controls. TRBV segments more frequent in patients than in controls numbered roughly five and included TRBV5-6, TRBV5-1 and TRBV20-1. Samples prepared in the same batch strongly co-clustered by F measure.

The TCR beta cDNA libraries carried unique molecular identifiers. TCRdb re-called the PCR reads through MiXCR, storing one row per CDR3 protein. Among hundreds of thousands of distinct CDR3 sequences listed, 30% to 40% were seen once. The CDR3 contains 9 residues. Concerning this clonotype itself: Its matching antigen is unknown.

The chain uses TRBV21-1 and TRBJ1-4. TRBV21-1 represents a pseudogene. This TCR came from a girl under 10 years old with multiple sclerosis. Sequencing was carried out using blood. Here the CDR3 reads CASSDGLFF. The CDR3 DNA reads as TGTGCCAGCAGCGACGGCCTGTTTTTT.